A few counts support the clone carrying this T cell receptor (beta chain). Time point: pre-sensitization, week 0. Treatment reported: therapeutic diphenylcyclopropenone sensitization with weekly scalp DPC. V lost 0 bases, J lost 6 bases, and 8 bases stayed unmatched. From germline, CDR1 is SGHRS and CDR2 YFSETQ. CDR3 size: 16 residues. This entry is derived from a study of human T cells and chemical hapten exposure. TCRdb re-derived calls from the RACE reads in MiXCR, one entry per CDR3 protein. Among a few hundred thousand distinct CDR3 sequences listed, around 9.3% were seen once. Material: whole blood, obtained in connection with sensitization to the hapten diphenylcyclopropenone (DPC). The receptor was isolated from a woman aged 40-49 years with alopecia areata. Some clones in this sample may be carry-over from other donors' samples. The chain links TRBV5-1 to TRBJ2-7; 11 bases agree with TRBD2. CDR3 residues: CASSLGLAGRSSEQYF. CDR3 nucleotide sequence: TGCGCCAGCAGCTTGGGACTAGCGGGGAGGAGCAGCGAGCAGTACTTC.